The TCR beta chain under discussion was sequenced for a study of long-term antiretroviral therapy in people with HIV. General study results and limits: Whichever time point was examined, clones expanded before ART dominated the repertoire. Against controls, HIV repertoires showed narrower ranges of CDR3 length.

About this clone: Its antigen is not known.

Researchers report immunoSEQ v3.0 was run at survey level. Per sample, sequencing targeted about 35,000-55,000 T-cell genomes. Assay used: immunoSEQ multiplex PCR; TCRdb lists only in-frame clones, some missing. The sample yields 17,000 or so clones, 75% to 85% seen once. V was clipped by 3 bases and J by 3 bases; unmatched bases: 6. The CDR3 contains 14 residues. CDR1 SGDLS and CDR2 YYNGEE come from the germline V gene. Each participant with HIV received care in the United States. Source: unsorted PBMCs, taken 0.3 years after starting antiretroviral therapy. The rearrangement joins TRBV9 to TRBJ2-7; 7 bases match TRBD2. The origin of this receptor is a man aged 18 to 29 with HIV. Here the CDR3 reads CASSERGLDYEQYF. CDR3 DNA sequence: TGTGCCAGCAGCGAGCGGGGCCTTGACTACGAGCAGTACTTC. Using reference TRBV9 and TRBJ2-7 for the parts outside the CDR3, the full variable domain is DSGVTQTPKHLITATGQRVTLRCSPRSGDLSVYWYQQSLDQGLQFLIQYYNGEERAKGNILERFSAQQFPDLHSELNLSSLELGDSALYFCASSERGLDYEQYFGPGTRLTVT.